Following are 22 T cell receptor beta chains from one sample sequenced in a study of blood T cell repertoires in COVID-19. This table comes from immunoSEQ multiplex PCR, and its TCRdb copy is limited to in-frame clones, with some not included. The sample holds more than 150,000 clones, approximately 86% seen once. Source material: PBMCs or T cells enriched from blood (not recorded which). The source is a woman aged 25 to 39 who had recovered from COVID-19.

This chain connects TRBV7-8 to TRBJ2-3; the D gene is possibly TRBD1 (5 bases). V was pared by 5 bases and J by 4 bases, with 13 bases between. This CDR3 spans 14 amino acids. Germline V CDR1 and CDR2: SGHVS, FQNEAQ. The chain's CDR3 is CASSRRAGPDTQYF. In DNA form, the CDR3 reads TGTGCCAGCAGCCGTCGGGCAGGGCCAGATACGCAGTATTTT.

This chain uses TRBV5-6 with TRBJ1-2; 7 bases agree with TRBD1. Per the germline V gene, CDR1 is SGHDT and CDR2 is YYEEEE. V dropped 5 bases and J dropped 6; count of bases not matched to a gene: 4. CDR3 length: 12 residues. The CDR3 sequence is CASRSTGNGYTF. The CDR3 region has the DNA TGTGCCAGCAGGTCGACAGGGAATGGCTACACCTTC.

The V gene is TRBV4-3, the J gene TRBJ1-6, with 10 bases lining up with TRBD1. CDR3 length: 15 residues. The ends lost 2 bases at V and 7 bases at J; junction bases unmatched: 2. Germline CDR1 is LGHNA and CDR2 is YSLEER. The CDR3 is CASSQRDRGNSPLHF. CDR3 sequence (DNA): TGCGCCAGCAGCCAAAGGGACAGGGGAAATTCACCCCTCCACTTT.

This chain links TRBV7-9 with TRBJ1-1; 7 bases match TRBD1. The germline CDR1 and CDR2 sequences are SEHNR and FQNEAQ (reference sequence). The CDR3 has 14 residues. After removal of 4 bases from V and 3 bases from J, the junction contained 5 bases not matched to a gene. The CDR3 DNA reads TGTGCCAGCAGCTGGGGACAGAGGGACACTGAAGCTTTCTTT. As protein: CASSWGQRDTEAFF.

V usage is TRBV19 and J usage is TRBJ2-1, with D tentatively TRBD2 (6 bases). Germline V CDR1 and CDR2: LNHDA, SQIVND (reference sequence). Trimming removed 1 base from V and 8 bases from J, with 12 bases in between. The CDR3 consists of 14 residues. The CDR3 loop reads CASSIGRGRDEQFF. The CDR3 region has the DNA TGTGCCAGTAGTATAGGGAGGGGCCGAGATGAGCAGTTCTTC.

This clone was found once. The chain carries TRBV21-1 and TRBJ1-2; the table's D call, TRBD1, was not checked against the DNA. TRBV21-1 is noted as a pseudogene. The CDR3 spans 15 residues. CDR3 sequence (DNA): TGTGCCAGCAGCCCTGCGGCAGGGCGGCGATATGGCTACACCTTC. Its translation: CASSPAAGRRYGYTF.

CDR3 coding DNA: TGTGCCTGGAGTGTAGGGGCAGATACGCAGTATTTT. Its protein product is CAWSVGADTQYF. The chain employs TRBV30 and TRBJ2-3; perhaps TRBD1 as D (5 bases). Germline CDR1 reads GTSNPN; CDR2 reads SVGIG (reference sequence). This CDR3 region has 12 residues. Trimming took 0 bases from V and 4 from J, leaving 5 bases between them. The whole variable domain, filled in from reference TRBV30 and TRBJ2-3, reads SQTIHQWPATLVQPVGSPLSLECTVEGTSNPNLYWYRQAAGRGLQLLFYSVGIGQISSEVPQNLSASRPQDRQFILSSKKLLLSDSGFYLCAWSVGADTQYFGPGTRLTVL.

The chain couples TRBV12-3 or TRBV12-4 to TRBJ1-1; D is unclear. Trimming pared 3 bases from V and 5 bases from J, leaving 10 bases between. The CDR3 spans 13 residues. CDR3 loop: CASSFFQRTEAFF. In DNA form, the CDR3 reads TGTGCCAGCAGTTTCTTCCAGAGGACTGAAGCTTTCTTT.

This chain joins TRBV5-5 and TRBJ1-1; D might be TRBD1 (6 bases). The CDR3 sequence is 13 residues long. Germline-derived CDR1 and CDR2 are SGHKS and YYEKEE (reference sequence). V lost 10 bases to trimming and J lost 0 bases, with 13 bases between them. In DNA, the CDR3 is TGTGCCGGGACGACAGGCATGAACACTGAAGCTTTCTTT. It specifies CAGTTGMNTEAFF.

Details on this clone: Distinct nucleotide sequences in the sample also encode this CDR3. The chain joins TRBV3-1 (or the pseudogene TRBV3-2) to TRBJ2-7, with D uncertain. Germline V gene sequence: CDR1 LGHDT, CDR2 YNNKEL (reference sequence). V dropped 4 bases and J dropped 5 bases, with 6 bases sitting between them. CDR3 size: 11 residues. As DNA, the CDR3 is TGTGCCAGCAGCCTAGATAACGAGCAGTACTTC. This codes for CASSLDNEQYF.

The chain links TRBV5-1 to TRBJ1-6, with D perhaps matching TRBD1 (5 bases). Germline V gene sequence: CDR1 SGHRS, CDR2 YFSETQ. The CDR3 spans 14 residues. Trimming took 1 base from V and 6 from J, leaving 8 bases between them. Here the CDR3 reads CASSLRGGNSPLHF. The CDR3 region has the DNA TGCGCCAGCAGCTTGAGGGGAGGTAATTCACCCCTCCACTTT.

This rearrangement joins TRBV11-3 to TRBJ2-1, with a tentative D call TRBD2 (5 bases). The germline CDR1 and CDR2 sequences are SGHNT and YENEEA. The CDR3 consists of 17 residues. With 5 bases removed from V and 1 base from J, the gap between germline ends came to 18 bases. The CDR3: CASSPPVTDSSYNEQFF. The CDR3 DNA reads TGTGCCAGCAGCCCTCCCGTTACGGACTCTTCCTACAATGAGCAGTTCTTC. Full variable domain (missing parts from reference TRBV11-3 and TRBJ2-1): EAGVVQSPRYKIIEKKQPVAFWCNPISGHNTLYWYLQNLGQGPELLIRYENEEAVDDSQLPKDRFSAERLKGVDSTLKIQPAELGDSAVYLCASSPPVTDSSYNEQFFGPGTRLTVL.

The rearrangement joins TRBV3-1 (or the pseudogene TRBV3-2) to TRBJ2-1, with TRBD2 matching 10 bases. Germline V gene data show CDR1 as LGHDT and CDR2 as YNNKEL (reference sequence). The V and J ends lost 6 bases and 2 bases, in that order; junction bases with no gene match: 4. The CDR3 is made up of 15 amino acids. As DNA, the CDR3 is TGTGCCAGCAGTCAGGGACTAGCGACCTACAATGAGCAGTTCTTC. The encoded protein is CASSQGLATYNEQFF.

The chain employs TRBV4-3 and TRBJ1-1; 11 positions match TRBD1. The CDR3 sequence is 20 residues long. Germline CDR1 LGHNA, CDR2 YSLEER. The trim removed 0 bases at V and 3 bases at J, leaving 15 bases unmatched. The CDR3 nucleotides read TGCGCCAGCAGCCAAGAAAAAGGGCCACGGACAGGGGGCGAGGACACTGAAGCTTTCTTT. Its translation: CASSQEKGPRTGGEDTEAFF.

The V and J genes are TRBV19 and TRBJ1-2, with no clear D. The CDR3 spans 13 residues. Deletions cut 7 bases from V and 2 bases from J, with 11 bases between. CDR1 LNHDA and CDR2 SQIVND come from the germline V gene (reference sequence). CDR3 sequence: CASNSRPNYGYTF. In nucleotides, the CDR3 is TGTGCCAGTAACAGCAGGCCAAACTATGGCTACACCTTC.

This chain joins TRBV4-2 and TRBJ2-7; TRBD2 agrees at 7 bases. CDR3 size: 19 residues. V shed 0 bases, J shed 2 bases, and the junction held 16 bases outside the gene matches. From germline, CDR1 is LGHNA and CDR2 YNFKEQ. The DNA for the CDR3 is TGTGCCAGCAGCCAAGATCGTATCGATGGGCCTAGCGGAACCTACGAGCAGTACTTC. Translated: CASSQDRIDGPSGTYEQYF.

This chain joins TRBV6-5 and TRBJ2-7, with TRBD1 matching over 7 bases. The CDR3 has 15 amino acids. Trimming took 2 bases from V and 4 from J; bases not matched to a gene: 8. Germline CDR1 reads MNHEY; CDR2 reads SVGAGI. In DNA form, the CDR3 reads TGTGCCAGCAGTTACACCGACAGGGTTGGTTACGAGCAGTACTTC. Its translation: CASSYTDRVGYEQYF.

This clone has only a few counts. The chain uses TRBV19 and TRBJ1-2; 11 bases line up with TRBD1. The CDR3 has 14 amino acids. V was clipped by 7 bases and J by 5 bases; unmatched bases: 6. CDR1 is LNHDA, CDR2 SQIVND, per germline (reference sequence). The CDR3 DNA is TGTGCCAGTATGTCCGGGACAGGGGGATATGGCTACACCTTC. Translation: CASMSGTGGYGYTF.

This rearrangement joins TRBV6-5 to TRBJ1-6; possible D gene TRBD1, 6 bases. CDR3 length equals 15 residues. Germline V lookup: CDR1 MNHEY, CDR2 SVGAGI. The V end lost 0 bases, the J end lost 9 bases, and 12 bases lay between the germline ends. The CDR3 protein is CASSYSPGAGSPLHF. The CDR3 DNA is TGTGCCAGCAGTTACTCGCCAGGGGCGGGTTCACCCCTCCACTTT.

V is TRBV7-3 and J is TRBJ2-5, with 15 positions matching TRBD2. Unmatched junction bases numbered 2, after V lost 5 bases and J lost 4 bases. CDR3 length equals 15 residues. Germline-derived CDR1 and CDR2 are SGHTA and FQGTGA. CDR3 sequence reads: CASSPGLAGGETQYF. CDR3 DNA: TGTGCCAGCAGCCCGGGACTAGCGGGGGGAGAGACCCAGTACTTC.

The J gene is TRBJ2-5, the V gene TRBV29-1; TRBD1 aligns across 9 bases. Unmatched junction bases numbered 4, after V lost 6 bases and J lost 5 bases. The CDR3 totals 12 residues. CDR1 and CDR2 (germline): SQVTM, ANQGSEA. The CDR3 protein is CSVTGGWETQYF. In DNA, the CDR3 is TGCAGCGTGACAGGGGGGTGGGAGACCCAGTACTTC.

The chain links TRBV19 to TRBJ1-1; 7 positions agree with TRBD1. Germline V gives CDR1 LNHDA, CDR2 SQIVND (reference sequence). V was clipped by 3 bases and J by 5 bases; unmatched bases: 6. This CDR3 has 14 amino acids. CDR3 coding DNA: TGTGCCAGTAGTATCGAAGGGGGCGGTACTGAAGCTTTCTTT. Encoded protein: CASSIEGGGTEAFF.